This T cell receptor (beta chain) was profiled in a study of glioma-infiltrating T cells. This clonotype was recorded at least ten times. TCR alpha and beta CDR3 regions were amplified from RNA using iRepertoire nested multiplex PCR. Each CDR3 protein gets one entry after TCRdb re-called the multiplex PCR reads with MiXCR. The profile shows approximately 110,000 distinct CDR3 sequences, less than 30% of them singletons. Germline loops: CDR1 MDHEN, CDR2 SYDVKM. The CDR3 spans 14 residues. V lost 3 bases to trimming and J lost 0 bases, with 9 bases between them. This clonotype was obtained from a human donor with low-grade glioma or glioblastoma, undergoing nonglioma brain surgery, or in good health (not recorded which). This sequence joins TRBV28 and TRBJ2-7; a possible D gene is TRBD2 (6 bases). Sequencing was performed on glioma tissue, nonneoplastic brain tissue, or PBMCs (not recorded which). The CDR3 loop is CASSFSGLSYEQYF. The CDR3, as DNA: TGTGCCAGCAGTTTTAGCGGACTCTCCTACGAGCAGTACTTC. Full variable domain (remainder filled in from reference TRBV28 and TRBJ2-7): DVKVTQSSRYLVKRTGEKVFLECVQDMDHENMFWYRQDPGLGLRLIYFSYDVKMKEKGDIPEGYSVSREKKERFSLILESASTNQTSMYLCASSFSGLSYEQYFGPGTRLTVT.